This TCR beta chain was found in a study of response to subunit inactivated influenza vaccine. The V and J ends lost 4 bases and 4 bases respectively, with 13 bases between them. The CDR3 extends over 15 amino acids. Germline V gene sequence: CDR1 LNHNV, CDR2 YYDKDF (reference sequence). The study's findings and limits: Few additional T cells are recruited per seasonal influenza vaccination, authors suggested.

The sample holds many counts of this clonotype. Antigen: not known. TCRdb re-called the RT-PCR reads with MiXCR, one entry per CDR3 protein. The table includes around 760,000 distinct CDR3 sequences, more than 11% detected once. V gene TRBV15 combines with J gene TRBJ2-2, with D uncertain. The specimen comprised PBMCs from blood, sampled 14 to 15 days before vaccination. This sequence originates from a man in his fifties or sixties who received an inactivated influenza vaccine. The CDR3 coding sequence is TGTGCCACCAGCACCGACCACTTGGGCACCGGGGAGCTGTTTTTT. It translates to CATSTDHLGTGELFF.